Presented here are 23 T cell receptor beta chains from one specimen sequenced in a study of blood T cell repertoires in COVID-19. Generated by immunoSEQ multiplex PCR, the TCRdb table keeps only in-frame clones and is missing some. Of approximately 280,000 clones detected, 89% appear once; the ten largest clones hold around 12%. Sequenced material: peripheral blood. The receptors here all came from a woman between 55 and 75 years old with acute or convalescent COVID-19.

The chain has TRBV7-2 and TRBJ2-5, with unresolved D. Per the germline V gene, CDR1 is SGHTA and CDR2 is FQGNSA. This CDR3 has 15 residues. V was clipped by 1 base and J by 1 base, with 10 bases between them. CDR3 DNA: TGTGCCAGCAGCTTAGGAAAGGAGTTCCAAGAGACCCAGTACTTC. Translation: CASSLGKEFQETQYF.

The V call is TRBV5-6, the J call TRBJ1-2, with a possible D match to TRBD1 (5 bases). Trimming cost V 6 bases and J 2 bases, with 17 bases left between them. In germline, CDR1 is SGHDT, CDR2 YYEEEE. The CDR3 has 15 residues. CDR3 nucleotides: TGTGCCAGCACCGATAAGACAGCAATGAACTATGGCTACACCTTC. Protein product: CASTDKTAMNYGYTF.

The chain combines TRBV13 with TRBJ1-1; possible D gene TRBD1, 5 bases. The CDR3 runs to 18 residues. Trimming removed 2 bases at V and 5 bases at J, with 24 bases between. Germline V CDR1 and CDR2: PRHDT, FYEKMQ (reference sequence). The CDR3 protein is CASSLKRGDARWSTEAFF. The DNA of the CDR3 is TGTGCCAGCAGCTTAAAGCGGGGGGACGCCCGGTGGAGTACTGAAGCTTTCTTT.

The chain carries TRBV18 and TRBJ2-7, with 9 bases matching TRBD2. The germline CDR1 and CDR2 sequences are KGHSH and LQKENI. Losses at the gene ends were 3 bases for V and 0 bases for J; bases not matched to a gene: 15. There are 19 residues in the CDR3. The DNA of the CDR3 is TGTGCCAGCTCACCTAGACTAGCGGAGCCCCGAAAAAGCTCCTACGAGCAGTACTTC. The encoded protein is CASSPRLAEPRKSSYEQYF.

The rearrangement uses TRBV29-1 and TRBJ2-5; weak D call: TRBD2 (5 bases). V lost 6 bases to trimming and J lost 3 bases, with 14 bases between them. The CDR3 contains 13 residues. Germline lookup yields CDR1 SQVTM and CDR2 ANQGSEA. The CDR3 coding sequence is TGCAGCGTGTCGGGATTTAAGGAAGAGACCCAGTACTTC. Protein: CSVSGFKEETQYF. Full variable domain (missing parts from reference TRBV29-1 and TRBJ2-5): SAVISQKPSRDICQRGTSLTIQCQVDSQVTMMFWYRQQPGQSLTLIATANQGSEATYESGFVIDKFPISRPNLTFSTLTVSNMSPEDSSIYLCSVSGFKEETQYFGPGTRLLVL.

The rearrangement joins TRBV10-3 to TRBJ2-3; 10 nucleotides line up with TRBD2. The germline CDR1 and CDR2 sequences are ENHRY and SYGVKD. The CDR3 is 18 residues long. Unmatched junction bases numbered 11, after V lost 5 bases and J lost 0 bases. CDR3 nucleotides: TGTGCCATCAGTCAGCTACCTCCTAGCGGGGGTAGCACAGATACGCAGTATTTT. Protein product: CAISQLPPSGGSTDTQYF.

J is TRBJ2-1 and V is TRBV5-4; D remains ambiguous. Between the trimmed V and J ends, which lost 3 bases and 5 bases, there was a span of 9 bases. From germline, CDR1 is SGHNT and CDR2 YYREEE (reference sequence). The CDR3 is 13 amino acids. The CDR3 region has the DNA TGTGCCAGCAGCTCTACAGAGAACAATGAGCAGTTCTTC. Protein: CASSSTENNEQFF.

The chain recombines TRBV28 with TRBJ1-4, with 8 bases aligning to TRBD1. The junction had 5 bases not matched to a gene; V was cut back by 3 bases and J by 5 bases. In germline, CDR1 is MDHEN, CDR2 SYDVKM. This CDR3 region has 15 residues. Here the CDR3 DNA reads TGTGCCAGCAGTTTCACGCAGGGGGCAAATGAAAAACTGTTTTTT. It codes for CASSFTQGANEKLFF.

The chain carries TRBV27 and TRBJ1-2, with TRBD1 matching over 10 bases. The CDR3 loop spans 14 amino acids. Germline V lookup: CDR1 MNHEY, CDR2 SMNVEV (reference sequence). Unmatched junction bases numbered 6, after V lost 3 bases and J lost 8 bases. DNA for the CDR3: TGTGCCAGCAGTTTCCGACAGGGGGCGGTAGGCTACACCTTC. Translation gives CASSFRQGAVGYTF.

V gene TRBV11-1 combines with J gene TRBJ2-1; TRBD1 aligns across 7 bases. From germline, CDR1 is SGHAT and CDR2 FQDESV (reference sequence). Losses at the gene ends were 5 bases for V and 0 bases for J; bases not matched to a gene: 4. The CDR3 is 15 residues long. CDR3 region: CASSLGQASYNEQFF. For the CDR3, the DNA is TGTGCCAGCAGCCTAGGACAGGCCTCCTACAATGAGCAGTTCTTC.

The genes are TRBV28 and TRBJ2-1; the match to TRBD2 covers 7 bases. The V segment lost 1 base and the J segment 1 base; nucleotides outside the gene matches: 13. The CDR3 contains 19 residues. From germline, CDR1 is MDHEN and CDR2 SYDVKM. CDR3 nucleotide sequence: TGTGCCAGCAGTTTATTGGGTCAGGGAGGCGGGAGTTCCTACAATGAGCAGTTCTTC. Its protein is CASSLLGQGGGSSYNEQFF.

V and J are TRBV5-4 and TRBJ1-2; 7 bases agree with TRBD1. The CDR3 contains 13 residues. The germline gives CDR1 SGHNT, CDR2 YYREEE (reference sequence). V shed 4 bases, J shed 8 bases, and the junction held 8 bases outside the gene matches. This CDR3 reads CASSPDRDRGYTF. CDR3 DNA: TGTGCCAGCAGCCCAGACAGGGATCGAGGCTACACCTTC.

The genes are TRBV15 and TRBJ1-2, with D perhaps matching TRBD1 (5 bases). Germline values: CDR1 LNHNV, CDR2 YYDKDF (reference sequence). CDR3 length: 13 amino acids. V dropped 0 bases and J dropped 6 bases, with 8 bases sitting between them. CDR3 sequence reads: CATSRDQGDGYTF. The CDR3 nucleotides are TGTGCCACCAGCAGAGACCAGGGCGATGGCTACACCTTC.

The genes are TRBV4-2 and TRBJ1-2, with TRBD1 identical over 7 bases. The CDR3 is 17 amino acids. Trimming removed 2 bases from V and 1 base from J; junction bases left unmatched: 10. The germline V gene has CDR1 LGHNA and CDR2 YNFKEQ. CDR3 coding DNA: TGTGCCAGCAGCCAATTCGGGGGACAGACGTTTAACTATGGCTACACCTTC. The encoded protein is CASSQFGGQTFNYGYTF.

This clone was counted a single time. The rearrangement uses TRBV5-8 and TRBJ2-1, with 7 bases lining up with TRBD1. The CDR3 totals 15 residues. Germline values: CDR1 SGHTS, CDR2 YDEGEE. Trimming took 1 base from V and 4 from J; bases not matched to a gene: 5. CDR3 nucleotide sequence: TGTGCCAGCAGCTTGAGGGGACAGAAGTACAATGAGCAGTTCTTC. As protein: CASSLRGQKYNEQFF.

This clone was counted once. This chain uses TRBV4-1 with TRBJ1-5; 7 bases fit TRBD1. Trimming cost V 0 bases and J 4 bases; bases outside gene matches: 3. CDR3 length equals 15 residues. Germline CDR1 reads MGHRA; CDR2 reads YSYEKL. This CDR3 reads CASSQDIQGNQPQHF. The CDR3 DNA is TGCGCCAGCAGCCAAGATATACAGGGGAATCAGCCCCAGCATTTT.

The rearrangement links TRBV19 to TRBJ1-5; D gene unclear. Germline V CDR1 and CDR2: LNHDA, SQIVND (reference sequence). This CDR3 region has 16 residues. The germline V and J ends were trimmed by 7 bases and 0 bases, with 16 bases remaining between them. Here the CDR3 DNA reads TGTGCCAGTAAAGACGGACTGGGAGATAGCAATCAGCCCCAGCATTTT. Protein product: CASKDGLGDSNQPQHF.

The V call is TRBV18, the J call TRBJ1-2, with D possibly TRBD1 on 5 matching bases. There are 14 residues in the CDR3. V was shortened by 3 bases and J by 4 bases, with 12 bases between the two germline ends. Germline-derived CDR1 and CDR2 are KGHSH and LQKENI. The CDR3 reads CASSPLRGTYGYTF. CDR3 sequence (DNA): TGTGCCAGCTCACCCTTACGGGGGACCTATGGCTACACCTTC.

The gene calls are TRBV27 and TRBJ2-7, with 9 bases aligning to TRBD1. The CDR3 runs 15 residues. Germline CDR1 and CDR2: MNHEY and SMNVEV (reference sequence). V was clipped by 3 bases and J by 2 bases; unmatched bases: 5. The CDR3 DNA sequence: TGTGCCAGCAGTTTGGACAGGGGAGCCGCCTACGAGCAGTACTTC. It encodes CASSLDRGAAYEQYF.

The chain links TRBV19 to TRBJ1-5, with 8 bases identical to TRBD1. CDR1 LNHDA and CDR2 SQIVND come from the germline V gene (reference sequence). CDR3 size: 14 residues. The V segment lost 7 bases and the J segment 6 bases; nucleotides outside the gene matches: 8. Here the CDR3 reads CASKDREIIQPQHF. CDR3 in DNA: TGTGCCAGTAAGGACAGGGAAATCATTCAGCCCCAGCATTTT.

As for this clone: This same CDR3 is encoded by further DNA sequences in the sample. The V and J genes are TRBV7-3 and TRBJ2-1; 10 nucleotides match TRBD2. The CDR3 extends over 15 amino acids. V gave up 2 bases and J gave up 2 bases; unmatched junction bases: 0. Germline CDR1 is SGHTA and CDR2 is FQGTGA. CDR3 nucleotide sequence: TGTGCCAGCAGCTTAGGACTAGCGGCCTACAATGAGCAGTTCTTC. This codes for CASSLGLAAYNEQFF.

J is TRBJ1-5 and V is TRBV27; weak D call: TRBD1 (5 bases). The CDR3 is 15 residues long. CDR1 MNHEY and CDR2 SMNVEV come from the germline V gene (reference sequence). The V gene lost 2 bases and the J gene lost 4 bases, with 12 bases spanning the gap. The CDR3 region is CASSLVAGPNQPQHF. The CDR3 bases are TGTGCCAGCAGTTTAGTCGCAGGGCCGAATCAGCCCCAGCATTTT.

The chain has TRBV7-2 and TRBJ2-3, with a weak D call TRBD2 (6 bases). V was trimmed by 3 bases and J by 0 bases, leaving 16 bases between them. Germline lookup yields CDR1 SGHTA and CDR2 FQGNSA. This CDR3 region has 17 residues. The CDR3 reads CASSFTPQRVSTDTQYF. The CDR3 bases are TGTGCCAGCAGCTTCACCCCACAGCGGGTTAGCACAGATACGCAGTATTTT.